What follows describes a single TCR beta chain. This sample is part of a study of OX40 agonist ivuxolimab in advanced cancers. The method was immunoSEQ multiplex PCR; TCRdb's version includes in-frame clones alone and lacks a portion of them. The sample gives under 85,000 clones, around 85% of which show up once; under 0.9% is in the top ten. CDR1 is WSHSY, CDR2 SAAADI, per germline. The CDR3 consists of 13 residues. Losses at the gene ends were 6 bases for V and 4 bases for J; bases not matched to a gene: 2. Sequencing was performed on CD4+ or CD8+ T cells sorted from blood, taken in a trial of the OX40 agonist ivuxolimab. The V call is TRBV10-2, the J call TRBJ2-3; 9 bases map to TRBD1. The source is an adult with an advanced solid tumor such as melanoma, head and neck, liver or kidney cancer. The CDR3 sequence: CASRQGAADTQYF. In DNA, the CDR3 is TGCGCCAGCAGACAGGGGGCCGCAGATACGCAGTATTTT.